The rows below give T cell receptor beta chains drawn from one sample of a study of PD-L1 blockade in urothelial cancer. Clones were read by immunoSEQ multiplex PCR, and TCRdb kept only the in-frame ones, dropping some. The table has 70,000 to 90,000 clones, over 80% seen once. The sequenced sample was PBMCs, obtained around atezolizumab (anti-PD-L1) treatment. The receptors were sampled from a man aged 65-85 years with urothelial cancer. Each CDR3 is given with its conserved first and last residue. Fields, in order: D gene, clone size, V gene, J gene, CDR3 length, CDR3 protein, CDR3 DNA. D genes are given only for firm matches. Size is stated for part of the rows, as once, few or many counts, or as a class when the clone is expanded.

d_call: .; clone_size: .; v_call: TRBV19; j_call: TRBJ2-3; cdr3_length: 14; cdr3_aa: CASSPMGATDTQYF; cdr3_nt: TGTGCCAGTAGTCCTATGGGGGCCACAGATACGCAGTATTTT
d_call: .; clone_size: .; v_call: TRBV10-3; j_call: TRBJ1-1; cdr3_length: 14; cdr3_aa: CAISGGGRDTEAFF; cdr3_nt: TGTGCCATCAGTGGAGGGGGGAGGGACACTGAAGCTTTCTTT
d_call: .; clone_size: once; v_call: TRBV19; j_call: TRBJ1-1; cdr3_length: 14; cdr3_aa: CASLRRGLRTEAFF; cdr3_nt: TGTGCCAGTCTCCGCCGGGGGTTAAGGACTGAAGCTTTCTTT
d_call: TRBD2; clone_size: .; v_call: TRBV5-4; j_call: TRBJ2-3; cdr3_length: 15; cdr3_aa: CASSPAGGLTDTQYF; cdr3_nt: TGTGCCAGCAGTCCCGCGGGGGGGCTCACAGATACGCAGTATTTT
d_call: .; clone_size: .; v_call: TRBV5-5; j_call: TRBJ1-1; cdr3_length: 15; cdr3_aa: CASSWEAGVNTEAFF; cdr3_nt: TGTGCCAGCAGCTGGGAGGCCGGCGTGAACACTGAAGCTTTCTTT
d_call: TRBD2; clone_size: few; v_call: TRBV7-2; j_call: TRBJ2-1; cdr3_length: 14; cdr3_aa: CASSPSGSLNEQFF; cdr3_nt: TGTGCCAGCAGCCCTAGCGGGAGTCTCAATGAGCAGTTCTTC
d_call: TRBD1; clone_size: .; v_call: TRBV18; j_call: TRBJ1-5; cdr3_length: 14; cdr3_aa: CASSPGTGNQPQHF; cdr3_nt: TGTGCCAGCTCACCCGGGACAGGAAATCAGCCCCAGCATTTT
d_call: TRBD2; clone_size: .; v_call: TRBV9; j_call: TRBJ2-1; cdr3_length: 15; cdr3_aa: CASSVASGANNEQFF; cdr3_nt: TGTGCCAGCAGCGTAGCAAGCGGGGCAAACAATGAGCAGTTCTTC
d_call: TRBD1; clone_size: .; v_call: TRBV7-2; j_call: TRBJ1-2; cdr3_length: 13; cdr3_aa: CASSTGTGNGYTF; cdr3_nt: TGTGCCAGCAGCACCGGGACAGGGAACGGCTACACCTTC
d_call: .; clone_size: few; v_call: TRBV4-1; j_call: TRBJ1-2; cdr3_length: 15; cdr3_aa: CASSQDYGGLGGYTF; cdr3_nt: TGCGCCAGCAGCCAAGATTACGGGGGGCTGGGGGGCTACACCTTC
d_call: .; clone_size: .; v_call: TRBV12-5; j_call: TRBJ2-7; cdr3_length: 15; cdr3_aa: CASGLVQAGPPIIFF; cdr3_nt: TGTGCTAGTGGTTTGGTACAGGCAGGTCCGCCGATAATTTTTTTC
d_call: TRBD2; clone_size: .; v_call: TRBV4-1; j_call: TRBJ2-1; cdr3_length: 15; cdr3_aa: CASTRSGGEYNEQFF; cdr3_nt: TGCGCCAGCACCCGTAGCGGGGGGGAATACAATGAGCAGTTCTTC
d_call: TRBD1; clone_size: .; v_call: TRBV5-6; j_call: TRBJ2-1; cdr3_length: 15; cdr3_aa: CASSGDRVGRNEQFF; cdr3_nt: TGTGCCAGCAGCGGGGACAGGGTGGGGCGCAATGAGCAGTTCTTC
d_call: .; clone_size: medium-sized; v_call: TRBV21-1; j_call: TRBJ2-1; cdr3_length: 15; cdr3_aa: CASSKEGLDGNEQFF; cdr3_nt: TGTGCCAGCAGCAAAGAGGGACTAGATGGAAATGAGCAGTTCTTC
d_call: .; clone_size: .; v_call: TRBV6-1; j_call: TRBJ2-4; cdr3_length: 16; cdr3_aa: CASSATLSGTKNIQYF; cdr3_nt: TGTGCCAGCAGTGCCACTCTTAGCGGCACCAAAAACATTCAGTACTTC
d_call: .; clone_size: .; v_call: TRBV5-6; j_call: TRBJ2-5; cdr3_length: 13; cdr3_aa: CASSLASGETQYF; cdr3_nt: TGTGCCAGCAGCTTGGCTAGTGGAGAGACCCAGTACTTC
d_call: .; clone_size: once; v_call: TRBV7-2; j_call: TRBJ2-7; cdr3_length: 14; cdr3_aa: CASRTGTETYEQYF; cdr3_nt: TGTGCCAGCCGTACCGGGACTGAAACCTACGAGCAGTACTTC
d_call: .; clone_size: .; v_call: TRBV6-6; j_call: TRBJ2-3; cdr3_length: 14; cdr3_aa: CASSPDSSTDTQYF; cdr3_nt: TGTGCCAGCAGCCCGGACAGCAGCACAGATACGCAGTATTTT
d_call: .; clone_size: .; v_call: TRBV4-2; j_call: TRBJ2-7; cdr3_length: 16; cdr3_aa: CASSQEVSGSSYEQYF; cdr3_nt: TGTGCCAGCAGCCAAGAAGTTAGCGGTTCCTCCTACGAGCAGTACTTC
d_call: TRBD1; clone_size: .; v_call: TRBV19; j_call: TRBJ1-1; cdr3_length: 14; cdr3_aa: CASSTGQGTTEAFF; cdr3_nt: TGTGCCAGTAGTACAGGACAGGGAACGACTGAAGCTTTCTTT
d_call: .; clone_size: .; v_call: TRBV9; j_call: TRBJ1-2; cdr3_length: 15; cdr3_aa: CASSVDRGYNYGYTF; cdr3_nt: TGTGCCAGCAGCGTAGATCGGGGTTATAACTATGGCTACACCTTC
d_call: .; clone_size: few; v_call: TRBV2; j_call: TRBJ2-7; cdr3_length: 14; cdr3_aa: CASTPPGSSYEQYF; cdr3_nt: TGTGCCAGCACTCCGCCGGGGAGCTCCTACGAGCAGTACTTC
d_call: .; clone_size: few; v_call: TRBV4-2; j_call: TRBJ2-7; cdr3_length: 14; cdr3_aa: CASSSAQGTGEQYF; cdr3_nt: TGTGCCAGCAGCTCGGCGCAGGGGACGGGCGAGCAGTACTTC
d_call: .; clone_size: .; v_call: TRBV18; j_call: TRBJ1-5; cdr3_length: 13; cdr3_aa: CASSGGSNQPQHF; cdr3_nt: TGTGCCAGCTCAGGAGGTAGCAATCAGCCCCAGCATTTT
d_call: TRBD1; clone_size: .; v_call: TRBV2; j_call: TRBJ2-3; cdr3_length: 16; cdr3_aa: CASSDLGTGGIDTQYF; cdr3_nt: TGTGCCAGCAGTGATTTGGGGACAGGGGGCATAGATACGCAGTATTTT
d_call: TRBD1; clone_size: .; v_call: TRBV2; j_call: TRBJ1-5; cdr3_length: 15; cdr3_aa: CASSSQGLGNQPQHF; cdr3_nt: TGTGCCAGCTCTTCACAGGGGCTCGGGAATCAGCCCCAGCATTTT
d_call: TRBD1; clone_size: .; v_call: TRBV7-2; j_call: TRBJ1-5; cdr3_length: 15; cdr3_aa: CASSLQGARRQPQHF; cdr3_nt: TGTGCCAGCAGCCTACAGGGGGCTCGGCGTCAGCCCCAGCATTTT
d_call: .; clone_size: .; v_call: TRBV9; j_call: TRBJ2-7; cdr3_length: 14; cdr3_aa: CASSVGPTGYEQYF; cdr3_nt: TGTGCCAGCAGCGTAGGGCCAACGGGCTACGAGCAGTACTTC
d_call: TRBD2; clone_size: .; v_call: TRBV6-5; j_call: TRBJ2-1; cdr3_length: 15; cdr3_aa: CASSPPAGGSDEQFF; cdr3_nt: TGTGCCAGCAGTCCCCCAGCGGGAGGAAGCGATGAGCAGTTCTTC